Following are 11 T cell receptor beta chains from one sample sequenced in a study of OX40 agonist ivuxolimab in advanced cancers. Profiling relied on immunoSEQ multiplex PCR, and the TCRdb table lists in-frame clones only, not all of them. The table includes more than 70,000 clones, roughly 78% detected once. The specimen was CD4+ or CD8+ T cells sorted from blood, collected in a trial of the OX40 agonist ivuxolimab. The receptors here all came from an adult with an advanced solid tumor such as melanoma, head and neck, liver or kidney cancer.

The chain links TRBV13 to TRBJ2-1; 9 bases align to TRBD2. Germline CDR1 is PRHDT and CDR2 is FYEKMQ (reference sequence). V trimming: 6 bases; J trimming: 0 bases; junction bases outside the gene matches: 21. The CDR3 contains 21 residues. DNA of the CDR3: TGTGCCAGCAGTCAGGTCTATAGCGGGAGTCTCTTTGTAACCTCCTACAATGAGCAGTTCTTC. It yields the protein CASSQVYSGSLFVTSYNEQFF. Filled out from reference TRBV13 and TRBJ2-1, the complete variable domain reads AAGVIQSPRHLIKEKRETATLKCYPIPRHDTVYWYQQGPGQDPQFLISFYEKMQSDKGSIPDRFSAQQFSDYHSELNMSSLELGDSALYFCASSQVYSGSLFVTSYNEQFFGPGTRLTVL.

The chain is built from TRBV2 and TRBJ2-5, with no clear D. V dropped 3 bases and J dropped 5 bases, with 16 bases sitting between them. The germline V gene encodes CDR1 SNHLY and CDR2 FYNNEI. This CDR3 comprises 15 residues. CDR3 nucleotide sequence: TGTGCCAGCAGTGAGGAAATCCGGGTCGAGGAGACCCAGTACTTC. Translated: CASSEEIRVEETQYF.

This clone was picked up one time. The chain uses TRBV7-2 and TRBJ2-7; 9 bases align to TRBD2. This CDR3 spans 19 amino acids. The V gene end was trimmed by 1 base and the J gene end by 0 bases; junction bases not matched to a gene: 13. CDR1 and CDR2 (germline): SGHTA, FQGNSA. CDR3 residues: CASSLVWASGAPASYEQYF. The CDR3 DNA reads TGTGCCAGCAGCTTAGTTTGGGCTAGCGGGGCCCCAGCCTCCTACGAGCAGTACTTC. The full variable domain, completed using reference TRBV7-2 and TRBJ2-7, is GAGVSQSPSNKVTEKGKDVELRCDPISGHTALYWYRQSLGQGLEFLIYFQGNSAPDKSGLPSDRFSAERTGGSVSTLTIQRTQQEDSAVYLCASSLVWASGAPASYEQYFGPGTRLTVT.

V usage is TRBV7-9 and J usage is TRBJ2-7; TRBD2 matches 9 bases. Germline CDR1 is SEHNR and CDR2 is FQNEAQ (reference sequence). The CDR3 totals 12 residues. V trimming: 8 bases; J trimming: 8 bases; junction bases outside the gene matches: 7. CDR3 coding DNA: TGTGCCAGCGGGCTAGCGGGAATCAAGCAGTACTTC. Its protein product is CASGLAGIKQYF.

This chain joins TRBV7-2 and TRBJ2-4; a weak D match, TRBD2 (5 bases). The V gene's germline CDR1 is SGHTA and CDR2 FQGNSA. The V and J ends lost 6 bases and 1 base respectively, with 13 bases between them. The CDR3 has 15 residues. In DNA, the CDR3 is TGTGCCAGCAGTCGCCCCGGAGGTGCCAAAAACATTCAGTACTTC. Residues: CASSRPGGAKNIQYF. Drawing the rest from reference TRBV7-2 and TRBJ2-4, the complete variable domain is GAGVSQSPSNKVTEKGKDVELRCDPISGHTALYWYRQSLGQGLEFLIYFQGNSAPDKSGLPSDRFSAERTGGSVSTLTIQRTQQEDSAVYLCASSRPGGAKNIQYFGAGTRLSVL.

This rearrangement joins TRBV6-6 to TRBJ2-7; 9 bases are a match to TRBD1. J lost 0 bases, V lost 2 bases, and 5 bases had no gene match. In germline, CDR1 is MNHNY, CDR2 SVGAGI (reference sequence). The CDR3 totals 16 residues. CDR3: CASSYGTGTSSYEQYF. DNA of the CDR3: TGTGCCAGCAGTTACGGGACAGGGACCAGCTCCTACGAGCAGTACTTC.

This clone was found once. The chain has TRBV7-3 and TRBJ2-2, with D perhaps matching TRBD1 (6 bases). CDR1 and CDR2 from the germline V gene are SGHTA and FQGTGA. V shed 1 base and J shed 6 bases, with 18 bases lying between them. The CDR3 length is 17 residues. CDR3 in DNA: TGTGCCAGCAGCTTAATGCCCGGGACACGCGTCCCCGGGGAGCTGTTTTTT. Protein sequence: CASSLMPGTRVPGELFF.

The chain uses TRBV2 and TRBJ1-1, with a tentative D call TRBD1 (5 bases). Germline-derived CDR1 and CDR2 are SNHLY and FYNNEI. Trimming took off 5 bases at V and 4 bases at J, with 8 bases between the two ends. CDR3 length: 12 amino acids. CDR3 in DNA: TGTGCCAGCAGTCCCGACAGCACTGAAGCTTTCTTT. Protein product: CASSPDSTEAFF.

The chain carries TRBV5-8 and TRBJ1-4; 9 bases line up with TRBD1. CDR1 is SGHTS and CDR2 is YDEGEE in the germline V gene. This CDR3 is built from 14 residues. V dropped 4 bases and J dropped 8; count of bases not matched to a gene: 6. The DNA of the CDR3 is TGTGCCAGCAGCGTACAGGGGGCGGGAGAAAAACTGTTTTTT. This codes for CASSVQGAGEKLFF.

This clone was detected a few times. The chain couples TRBV2 to TRBJ1-3, with D unclear. The CDR3 length is 15 residues. The V gene lost 4 bases and the J gene lost 6 bases, with 16 bases spanning the gap. Germline loops: CDR1 SNHLY, CDR2 FYNNEI. Written as DNA, the CDR3 is TGTGCCAGCAGTGTCATCGGAGGGTCTAAAAACACCATATATTTT. It codes for CASSVIGGSKNTIYF. Supplemented by reference TRBV2 and TRBJ1-3, the full variable domain reads EPEVTQTPSHQVTQMGQEVILRCVPISNHLYFYWYRQILGQKVEFLVSFYNNEISEKSEIFDDQFSVERPDGSNFTLKIRSTKLEDSAMYFCASSVIGGSKNTIYFGEGSWLTVV.

V usage is TRBV28 and J usage is TRBJ1-2; D call uncertain. CDR1 MDHEN and CDR2 SYDVKM come from the germline V gene. V lost 6 bases, J lost 5 bases, and 7 bases lay in between. The CDR3 length is 11 residues. The CDR3 here is CASRGRYGYTF. CDR3 DNA: TGTGCCAGCAGGGGTCGGTATGGCTACACCTTC.